This T cell receptor beta chain emerged from a study of blood T cell repertoires in COVID-19. The CDR3 has 14 residues. Germline V gene data show CDR1 as SGHRS and CDR2 as YFSETQ. V lost 7 bases and J lost 4; bases outside the gene matches: 7. Clones were sequenced by immunoSEQ multiplex PCR, and TCRdb holds only the in-frame ones, with some missing. The table lists about 290,000 clones, 89% of them singletons, with 1.5% to 2% in the top ten. The chain uses TRBV5-1 and TRBJ2-1; 8 bases align to TRBD1. This receptor was identified in a woman aged 40-49 years who had recovered from COVID-19. The sequenced sample consisted of PBMCs or T cells enriched from blood (not recorded which). The CDR3, as DNA: TGCGCCAGCCTGCAGGACAGGGATTACAATGAGCAGTTCTTC. Translating it yields CASLQDRDYNEQFF.